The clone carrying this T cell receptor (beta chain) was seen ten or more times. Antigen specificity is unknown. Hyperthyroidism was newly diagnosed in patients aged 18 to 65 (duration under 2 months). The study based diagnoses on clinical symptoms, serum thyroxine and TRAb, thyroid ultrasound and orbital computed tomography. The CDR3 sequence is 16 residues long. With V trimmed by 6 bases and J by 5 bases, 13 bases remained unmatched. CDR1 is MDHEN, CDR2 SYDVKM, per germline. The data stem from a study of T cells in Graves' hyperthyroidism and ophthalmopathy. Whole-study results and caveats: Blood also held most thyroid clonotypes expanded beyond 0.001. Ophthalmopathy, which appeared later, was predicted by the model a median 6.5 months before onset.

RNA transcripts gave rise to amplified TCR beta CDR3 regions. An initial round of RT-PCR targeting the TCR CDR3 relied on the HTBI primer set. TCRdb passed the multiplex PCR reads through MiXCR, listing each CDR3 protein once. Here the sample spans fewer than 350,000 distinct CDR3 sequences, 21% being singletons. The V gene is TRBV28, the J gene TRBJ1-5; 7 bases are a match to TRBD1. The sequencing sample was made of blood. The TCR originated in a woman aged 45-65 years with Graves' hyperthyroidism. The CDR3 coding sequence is TGTGCCAGCAGCCTTCGGACAGGTCGAGGGGATCAGCCCCAGCATTTT. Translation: CASSLRTGRGDQPQHF.